This T cell receptor (beta chain) emerged from a study of molecular identifiers for immune sequencing clone quantification. Study summary: Four of five splits of RNA from approximately 20,000 or 98,000 naive CD8 cells were sequenced in replicates.

TCRdb analysed the PCR reads with MiXCR anew, one entry per CDR3 protein. The table lists more than 250,000 distinct CDR3 sequences, about a fifth of them singletons. Naive CD8 T cells were FACS-sorted by CD8+CD4-CCR7+CD45RA+ markers. CDR1 is KGHDR, CDR2 SFDVKD, per germline. The V end lost 4 bases, the J end lost 4 bases, and 4 bases lay between the germline ends. This CDR3 is built from 12 residues. Sequences were obtained from naive CD8+ T cells from blood, with Jurkat cell RNA spiked in. The subset denotes: FACS-sorted CD8+CD4-CCR7+CD45RA+ naive T cells. This sequence joins TRBV24-1 and TRBJ1-5; D is unresolved. The receptor was derived from a human donor in good health. Some libraries in this study had Jurkat cell RNA spiked in. The CDR3 here is CATSEGNQPQHF. CDR3 DNA sequence: TGTGCCACCAGTGAAGGGAATCAGCCCCAGCATTTT.